This T cell receptor beta chain was observed in a study of T cell repertoires in cytomegalovirus infection. Study-level information: CMV infection plus the matching HLA type was flagged by public TCR beta signatures.

CDR3 length equals 17 residues. Deletions cut 5 bases from V and 0 bases from J, with 17 bases between. CDR1 and CDR2 from the germline V gene are SGHVS and FQNEAQ. This clonotype has a count of ten or more. Antigen specificity is unknown. Notes on the study in general: Dominant in the ex vivo response were TCR beta clonotypes restricted by HLA-C and specific for CMV.

MiXCR, applied by TCRdb to the reads, yields one record per CDR3 protein. The sample has about 530,000 distinct CDR3 sequences; more than 20% are singletons. The sequence was obtained from a human donor in good health (CMV status not recorded). Some clones in this sample may be carry-over from other donors' samples. The gene calls are TRBV7-8 and TRBJ1-3, with unresolved D. The specimen was PBMCs. The CDR3 nucleotides are TGTGCCAGCAGCCGCGAAGACCCGCGGTTCTCTGGAAACACCATATATTTT. Amino acids: CASSREDPRFSGNTIYF.